Listed below are T cell receptor beta chains from one sample, sequenced in a study of blood T cell repertoires in COVID-19. This table comes from immunoSEQ multiplex PCR, and its TCRdb copy is limited to in-frame clones, with some not included. The sample gives about 110,000 clones, less than 75% of which show up once; around 8% is in the top ten. Sequencing was done on a sample of peripheral blood. The receptors shown here come from a woman aged 60-75 years with acute or convalescent COVID-19. Both conserved end residues are part of each CDR3. The D gene is left open where the match is weak. Size is stated for part of the rows, as once, few or many counts, or as a class when the clone is expanded.

DNA,CDR3,J,D,size,V
TGTGCCAGCAGTTTAGGACAGGGGGCTGAAACCGGGGAGCTGTTTTTT,CASSLGQGAETGELFF,TRBJ2-2,TRBD1,NA,TRBV5-4
TGTGCCAGCAGCTCCCCGGGACAGAACTACGAGCAGTACTTC,CASSSPGQNYEQYF,TRBJ2-7,TRBD1,NA,TRBV7-2
TGCGCCAGCAGCCAAGTATTCGACAGCTCCTACGAGCAGTACTTC,CASSQVFDSSYEQYF,TRBJ2-7,NA,few,TRBV4-3
TGTGCCAGCAGCGGTCGACAGGGGCGCTCTGGGGCCAACGTCCTGACTTTC,CASSGRQGRSGANVLTF,TRBJ2-6,TRBD1,NA,TRBV5-4
TGTGCCAGCAGCTTGGGTGCAGGAGAGACCCAGTACTTC,CASSLGAGETQYF,TRBJ2-5,NA,NA,TRBV5-4
TGTGCCAGCACAATTACAGATAGCTCCTACAATGAGCAGTTCTTC,CASTITDSSYNEQFF,TRBJ2-1,NA,NA,TRBV11-2
TGTGCCAGCAGTTTATCGGGCCGGACAGGGGGAGCTTTCTTT,CASSLSGRTGGAFF,TRBJ1-1,TRBD1,NA,TRBV27
TGTGCCAGCAGTTTGTTGCGGGGATCCAAAAACATTCAGTACTTC,CASSLLRGSKNIQYF,TRBJ2-4,NA,NA,TRBV6-5
TGTGCCAGCAGCTTAGTTCCAGGGGGAAACACCATATATTTT,CASSLVPGGNTIYF,TRBJ1-3,NA,NA,TRBV7-8
TGCAGCGTCGACAGGGGTTTATTTCTCCCCCAGTACTTC,CSVDRGLFLPQYF,TRBJ2-5,TRBD1,NA,TRBV29-1
TGTGCCATCAAAGGGACAGGGGGCGAGACCCAGTACTTC,CAIKGTGGETQYF,TRBJ2-5,TRBD1,few,TRBV10-3
TGTGCCAGCAGCTTAGGGAGGGATGGAGTCAAAAACATTCAGTACTTC,CASSLGRDGVKNIQYF,TRBJ2-4,NA,once,TRBV11-2
TGCGCCAGCAGCACTTCGGACAGGGGTACCTCAGATACGCAGTATTTT,CASSTSDRGTSDTQYF,TRBJ2-3,TRBD1,NA,TRBV5-1
TGTGCCAGCAGTCCCGGGACAGGGGGCCAGCCCCAGCATTTT,CASSPGTGGQPQHF,TRBJ1-5,TRBD1,NA,TRBV11-2
TGTGCCAGCAGCTCCGTACTAGGGTCGGGAGATACGCAGTATTTT,CASSSVLGSGDTQYF,TRBJ2-3,NA,NA,TRBV7-8
TGTGCCAGCAGCCAATTGGCCGGAGGGACTAGGGAGACCCAGTACTTC,CASSQLAGGTRETQYF,TRBJ2-5,TRBD2,NA,TRBV3-1/TRBV3-2
TGTGCCTGGGGCTCGGGACAGATTAATGAAAAACTGTTTTTT,CAWGSGQINEKLFF,TRBJ1-4,TRBD1,NA,TRBV30
TGTGCCAGCCCACCCTCGTCTAGACCGAGCTCCTACGAGCAGTACTTC,CASPPSSRPSSYEQYF,TRBJ2-7,NA,NA,TRBV28
TGTGCCAGCAGCCGAGGACAGGGAATCTACGAGCAGTACTTC,CASSRGQGIYEQYF,TRBJ2-7,TRBD1,few,TRBV3-1/TRBV3-2
TGTGCCAGCAGCGAACTTAGCGGGGGGACCCGCGGCGATACGCAGTATTTT,CASSELSGGTRGDTQYF,TRBJ2-3,TRBD2,NA,TRBV7-2
TGTGCCAGCAGTCACCTGTGGAGACCGGCAGAAGCTTTCTTT,CASSHLWRPAEAFF,TRBJ1-1,NA,NA,TRBV7-9
TGTGCCAGATCCAGGGTCGGAGGCTACACCTTC,CARSRVGGYTF,TRBJ1-2,NA,NA,TRBV5-3
TGTGCCAGCAGCTCGACATCGACTAGCGGGACGCAGTATTTT,CASSSTSTSGTQYF,TRBJ2-3,TRBD2,NA,TRBV7-2
TGTGCCAGCAGTAACCAGGGAAATCAGCCCCAGCATTTT,CASSNQGNQPQHF,TRBJ1-5,NA,NA,TRBV12-3/TRBV12-4
TGTGCCAGCAGCTTGGGGACTAGCGGATCCTACAATGAGCAGTTCTTC,CASSLGTSGSYNEQFF,TRBJ2-1,TRBD2,NA,TRBV5-4
TGTGCCACCAGCGATCAAGACAGGGGTTCACCCCTCCACTTT,CATSDQDRGSPLHF,TRBJ1-6,TRBD1,NA,TRBV15
TGTGCCAGCAGCGCAAAGAGGGTCAACTCTGGAAACACCATATATTTT,CASSAKRVNSGNTIYF,TRBJ1-3,NA,few,TRBV9
TGTGCCAGCAGCTCGGGTTGGCGTACCCAGGGAGGCGATACGCAGTATTTT,CASSSGWRTQGGDTQYF,TRBJ2-3,NA,once,TRBV3-1/TRBV3-2